This entry lists 22 T cell receptor beta chains sequenced from one sample in a study of CD8 T cells in ankylosing spondylitis. One entry per CDR3 protein, called by TCRdb with MiXCR from the 5' RACE reads. The sample shows around 150,000 distinct CDR3 sequences, more than 9% of them seen only once. The sequenced sample was blood, either unsorted or a sorted T cell fraction (not recorded which). Every receptor here comes from a male donor with ankylosing spondylitis or in good health (not recorded which).

This clonotype has ten or more counts. The chain uses TRBV5-1 and TRBJ2-7; 8 nucleotides line up with TRBD2. The CDR3 is 16 amino acids. Germline-derived CDR1 and CDR2 are SGHRS and YFSETQ. V shed 2 bases, J shed 2 bases, and the junction held 9 bases outside the gene matches. CDR3 nucleotides: TGCGCCAGCAGCTTCCTAGCGGGTGAGAAAACCTACGAGCAGTACTTC. It is translated as CASSFLAGEKTYEQYF.

The rearrangement joins TRBV2 to TRBJ2-2; perhaps TRBD1 as D (5 bases). V lost 0 bases and J lost 6, with 11 bases in between. This CDR3 is 15 amino acids long. Looked up from germline, CDR1 is SNHLY and CDR2 is FYNNEI. The CDR3 DNA is TGTGCCAGCAGTGAAGCGCCAGGGCGTCCCGGGGAGCTGTTTTTT. This gives the protein CASSEAPGRPGELFF.

This clonotype was counted many times. The chain joins TRBV20-1 to TRBJ2-7; 8 bases are shared with TRBD1. This CDR3 has 14 amino acids. The V gene end was trimmed by 3 bases and the J gene end by 4 bases; junction bases not matched to a gene: 8. The V gene's germline CDR1 is DFQATT and CDR2 SNEGSKA (reference sequence). The CDR3 DNA is TGCAGTGCTAGGAGCCAGGGGGCTCTATACGAGCAGTACTTC. Its protein is CSARSQGALYEQYF.

This clonotype was observed at least ten times. The chain is built from TRBV5-1 and TRBJ2-1; TRBD2 matches at 8 bases. The CDR3 runs to 15 residues. Germline lookup yields CDR1 SGHRS and CDR2 YFSETQ. V dropped 5 bases and J dropped 8; count of bases not matched to a gene: 12. The CDR3 region is CASRPLAGSIDEQFF. DNA of the CDR3: TGCGCCAGCAGACCGTTAGCGGGATCCATCGATGAGCAGTTCTTC. Supplemented by reference TRBV5-1 and TRBJ2-1, the full variable domain reads KAGVTQTPRYLIKTRGQQVTLSCSPISGHRSVSWYQQTPGQGLQFLFEYFSETQRNKGNFPGRFSGRQFSNSRSEMNVSTLELGDSALYLCASRPLAGSIDEQFFGPGTRLTVL.

In its sample, this clonotype was seen a few times. The chain links TRBV11-2 to TRBJ2-3; 7 positions match TRBD2. The length of the CDR3 is 16 residues. Germline V gives CDR1 SGHAT, CDR2 FQNNGV. J was trimmed by 4 bases and V by 1 base; bases with no gene match: 8. CDR3 amino acids: CASSLVAAGAADTQYF. CDR3 nucleotide sequence: TGTGCCAGCAGCTTAGTTGCTGCGGGAGCTGCAGATACGCAGTATTTT.

This clonotype has ten or more counts. The chain carries TRBV5-1 and TRBJ2-1, with D hard to call. Trimming pared 4 bases from V and 3 bases from J, leaving 11 bases between. CDR1 is SGHRS, CDR2 YFSETQ, per germline. The CDR3 loop spans 14 amino acids. In nucleotides, the CDR3 is TGCGCCAGCAGCGAGGCCGTTAACTACAATGAGCAGTTCTTC. Amino acids: CASSEAVNYNEQFF. Variable domain in full (rest from reference TRBV5-1 and TRBJ2-1): KAGVTQTPRYLIKTRGQQVTLSCSPISGHRSVSWYQQTPGQGLQFLFEYFSETQRNKGNFPGRFSGRQFSNSRSEMNVSTLELGDSALYLCASSEAVNYNEQFFGPGTRLTVL.

In its sample, this clonotype was seen many times. The chain uses TRBV4-3 and TRBJ2-5, with 8 bases that match TRBD2. CDR1 and CDR2 (germline): LGHNA, YSLEER. V was pared by 4 bases and J by 5 bases, with 9 bases of the junction left unmatched. This CDR3 is built from 15 residues. The CDR3 DNA follows: TGCGCCAGCAGCCTCGACGGGGGGGAGGGTGAGACCCAGTACTTC. It yields the protein CASSLDGGEGETQYF.

This clonotype was picked up many times. This chain links TRBV7-8 with TRBJ2-1, with 7 bases that match TRBD2. The germline CDR1 and CDR2 sequences are SGHVS and FQNEAQ. This CDR3 has 16 amino acids. V shed 5 bases and J 5 bases; nucleotides not matched to a gene: 12. In DNA, the CDR3 is TGTGCCAGCAGCCCCCGCGGGGGAGGACTGAACAATGAGCAGTTCTTC. Translated, it gives CASSPRGGGLNNEQFF.

J is TRBJ1-3 and V is TRBV5-1, with no clear D. Germline V CDR1 and CDR2: SGHRS, YFSETQ. The CDR3 totals 15 residues. For the CDR3, the DNA is TGCAACAGCAGCTTGGACCCTAGCTCTGGAAACACCATATATTTT. Translating it yields CNSSLDPSSGNTIYF.

The J gene is TRBJ2-3, the V gene TRBV6-5, with D unclear. Germline loops: CDR1 MNHEY, CDR2 SVGAGI. The length of the CDR3 is 13 residues. The ends were cut back, 2 bases at V and 5 bases at J, with 8 bases in the middle. CDR3 in amino acids: CASSYGSKDTQYF. The CDR3 DNA follows: TGTGCCAGCAGTTACGGTTCAAAAGATACGCAGTATTTT.

V and J are TRBV20-1 and TRBJ1-1, with D perhaps matching TRBD1 (5 bases). Germline V gene sequence: CDR1 DFQATT, CDR2 SNEGSKA (reference sequence). The CDR3 extends over 16 amino acids. Trimming pared 3 bases from V and 3 bases from J, leaving 20 bases between. Here the CDR3 reads CSARSIDPVGDTEAFF. The DNA of the CDR3 is TGCAGTGCTAGGAGTATCGATCCCGTGGGGGACACTGAAGCTTTCTTT.

This clonotype showed up many times. The chain recombines TRBV5-1 with TRBJ2-1, with TRBD2 matching over 9 bases. The length of the CDR3 is 15 residues. From germline, CDR1 is SGHRS and CDR2 YFSETQ. V was pared by 7 bases and J by 2 bases, with 7 bases of the junction left unmatched. The DNA of the CDR3 is TGCGCCAGCCGAGCTAGCGGGGCAACCTACAATGAGCAGTTCTTC. Translation gives CASRASGATYNEQFF.

The rearrangement links TRBV11-2 to TRBJ2-5; 11 bases match TRBD2. V gave up 5 bases and J gave up 3 bases; unmatched junction bases: 5. CDR1 and CDR2 from the germline V gene are SGHAT and FQNNGV. This CDR3 has 15 amino acids. The CDR3 DNA reads TGTGCCAGCAGCGTAGGGACTAGCGGTAAAGAGACCCAGTACTTC. It is translated as CASSVGTSGKETQYF.

CDR3 in amino acids: CASRYARDSYEQYF. CDR3 DNA: TGTGCCAGCAGATACGCGAGGGATTCCTACGAGCAGTACTTC. The gene calls are TRBV27 and TRBJ2-7; D is perhaps TRBD2 (5 bases). The CDR3 loop spans 14 amino acids. The germline V gene has CDR1 MNHEY and CDR2 SMNVEV (reference sequence). The germline V and J ends were trimmed by 6 bases and 1 base, with 13 bases remaining between them.

V gene TRBV6-1 combines with J gene TRBJ1-2; 9 bases align to TRBD1. Germline lookup yields CDR1 MNHNS and CDR2 SASEGT. The length of the CDR3 is 15 residues. V lost 7 bases and J lost 4; bases outside the gene matches: 10. CDR3 region: CASNEGDRALYGYTF. The DNA for the CDR3 is TGTGCCAGCAACGAGGGGGACAGGGCTCTCTATGGCTACACCTTC.

This clonotype was found a few times. This chain uses TRBV20-1 with TRBJ2-3; D tentatively fits TRBD1 or TRBD2 (5 bases each). The CDR3 has 15 amino acids. Germline V gene sequence: CDR1 DFQATT, CDR2 SNEGSKA (reference sequence). The V end was cut by 2 bases, the J end by 0 bases, with 12 bases between. This chain's CDR3 is CSARPPGRSTDTQYF. The DNA of the CDR3 is TGCAGTGCTAGACCCCCGGGACGGAGCACAGATACGCAGTATTTT.

The V gene is TRBV28, the J gene TRBJ2-1; 10 nucleotides line up with TRBD2. After removal of 6 bases from V and 4 bases from J, the junction contained 6 bases not matched to a gene. The CDR3 has 15 amino acids. Germline V gives CDR1 MDHEN, CDR2 SYDVKM. The CDR3 region has the DNA TGTGCCAGCAGCGCAACTAGCGGGGTTTACAATGAGCAGTTCTTC. It yields the protein CASSATSGVYNEQFF.

This clonotype was detected a few times. The rearrangement joins TRBV12-3 or TRBV12-4 to TRBJ2-5; 12 nucleotides agree with TRBD2. Unmatched junction bases numbered 3, after V lost 5 bases and J lost 5 bases. The CDR3 has 14 amino acids. CDR3 bases: TGTGCCAGCAGTGTGACTAGCGGGAGTGAGACCCAGTACTTC. It translates to CASSVTSGSETQYF.

V is TRBV6-2 or TRBV6-3 and J is TRBJ2-2, with 7 positions matching TRBD2. Trimming removed 8 bases from V and 0 bases from J; junction bases left unmatched: 6. CDR1 and CDR2 (germline): MNHEY, SVGEGT. This CDR3 region has 15 residues. The CDR3 nucleotides read TGTGCCAGCCGACGCCGGGGGGCGAACACCGGGGAGCTGTTTTTT. Residues: CASRRRGANTGELFF.

This clonotype was found many times. This chain's CDR3 is CASSETGAYEQYF. In DNA, the CDR3 is TGTGCCAGTAGCGAAACAGGGGCCTACGAGCAGTACTTC. The chain recombines TRBV19 with TRBJ2-7, with TRBD1 identical over 7 bases. V shed 6 bases and J 2 bases; nucleotides not matched to a gene: 4. The length of the CDR3 is 13 residues. CDR1 and CDR2 from the germline V gene are LNHDA and SQIVND (reference sequence).

This clonotype was seen a handful of times. V usage is TRBV27 and J usage is TRBJ2-1; 8 nucleotides line up with TRBD1. Germline V gene data show CDR1 as MNHEY and CDR2 as SMNVEV (reference sequence). The CDR3 loop spans 15 amino acids. Unmatched junction bases numbered 11, after V lost 5 bases and J lost 8 bases. This CDR3 reads CASSPLRGLSDEQFF. Written as DNA, the CDR3 is TGTGCCAGCAGTCCCCTCAGGGGGCTTAGCGATGAGCAGTTCTTC.

The CDR3 region is CASSPLWAGESDTQYF. For the CDR3, the DNA is TGTGCCAGCAGCCCCCTCTGGGCGGGAGAGTCAGATACGCAGTATTTT. The gene calls are TRBV7-9 and TRBJ2-3; 7 bases fit TRBD2. Germline V gene data show CDR1 as SEHNR and CDR2 as FQNEAQ (reference sequence). This CDR3 has 16 amino acids. Trimming removed 5 bases from V and 4 bases from J; junction bases left unmatched: 12.